The clone carrying this T cell receptor beta chain was picked up many times. Its matching antigen is unknown. Germline CDR1 DFQATT, CDR2 SNEGSKA (reference sequence). This CDR3 has 12 residues. Each TCR beta library was made by quantitative 5'-RACE that incorporated molecular barcodes. TCRdb analysed the 5' RACE reads with MiXCR anew, one entry per CDR3 protein. The table lists under 400,000 distinct CDR3 sequences, 11% of them singletons, with roughly a tenth in the top ten. The data were obtained in a study of CD8 T cells in ankylosing spondylitis. Study-level results: Ankylosing spondylitis blood appeared to be characterized by a TCR beta motif of about 8 highly homologous variants.

Sequencing used blood, either unsorted or a sorted T cell fraction (not recorded which). V is TRBV20-1 and J is TRBJ2-7; 9 positions agree with TRBD1. The sequence was obtained from a female donor with ankylosing spondylitis or in good health (not recorded which). The CDR3 nucleotides are TGCATCGTGAGGACAGGGGTCTACGAGCAGTACTTC. Its protein product is CIVRTGVYEQYF.